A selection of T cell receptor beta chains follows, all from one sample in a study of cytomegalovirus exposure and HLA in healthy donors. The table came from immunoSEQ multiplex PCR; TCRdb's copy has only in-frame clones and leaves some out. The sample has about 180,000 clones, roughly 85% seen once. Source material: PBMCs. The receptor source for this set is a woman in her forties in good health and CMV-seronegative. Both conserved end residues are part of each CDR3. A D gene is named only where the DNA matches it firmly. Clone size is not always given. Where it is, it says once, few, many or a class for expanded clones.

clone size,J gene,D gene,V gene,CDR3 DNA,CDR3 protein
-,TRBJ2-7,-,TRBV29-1,TGCAGCGTCCCGGGACAATCCTACGAGCAGTACTTC,CSVPGQSYEQYF
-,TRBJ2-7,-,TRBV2,TGTGCCAGCAGCCCTTCGGTGACTAGGTCTTACGAGCAGTACTTC,CASSPSVTRSYEQYF
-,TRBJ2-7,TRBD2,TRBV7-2,TGTGCCAGCAGCTTACTAGCGGGGGGACTCTACGAGCAGTACTTC,CASSLLAGGLYEQYF
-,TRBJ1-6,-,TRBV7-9,TGTGCCAGCAGCTTAGGACAACAGGGCTCAGGATCACCCCTCCACTTT,CASSLGQQGSGSPLHF
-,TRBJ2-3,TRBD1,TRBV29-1,TGCAGCGCCCGACAGGGGCCGGCAGATACGCAGTATTTT,CSARQGPADTQYF
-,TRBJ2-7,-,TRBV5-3,TGTGCCAGAAGCTCCAATTCCAGACAACCCTACGAGCAGTACTTC,CARSSNSRQPYEQYF
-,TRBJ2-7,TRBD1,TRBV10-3,TGTGCCATCAGTCCAGGGACAGGATTTTCCTACGAGCAGTACTTC,CAISPGTGFSYEQYF
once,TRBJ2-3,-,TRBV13,TGTGCCAGCAGCCGAGGGGGGGGTGACACAGATACGCAGTATTTT,CASSRGGGDTDTQYF
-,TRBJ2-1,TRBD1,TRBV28,TGTGCCAGCAGTTCACCCCCGGAGGCGGGACAGGGGCGGAATGAGCAGTTCTTC,CASSSPPEAGQGRNEQFF
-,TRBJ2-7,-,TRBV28,TGTGCCAGCTGGGGTACAGGGTTGACCTACGAGCAGTACTTC,CASWGTGLTYEQYF
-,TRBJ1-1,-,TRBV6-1,TGTGCCAGCAGAGCCCTACAGGGCCTGGCTGAAGCTTTCTTT,CASRALQGLAEAFF
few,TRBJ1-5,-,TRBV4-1,TGCGCCAGCAGCACCTCCTTGACAGGTATGGGTCAGCCCCAGCATTTT,CASSTSLTGMGQPQHF
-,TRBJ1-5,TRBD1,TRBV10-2,TGCGCCAGCAGTGAGTCGCAGGGGGTTCAGCCCCAGCATTTT,CASSESQGVQPQHF
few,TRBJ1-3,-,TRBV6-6,TGTGCCAGCTTGTCTGTACAGTCTGGAAACACCATATATTTT,CASLSVQSGNTIYF
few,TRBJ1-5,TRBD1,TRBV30,TGTGCCTGGAGTCCGGACAGGGGGTATCAGCCCCAGCATTTT,CAWSPDRGYQPQHF
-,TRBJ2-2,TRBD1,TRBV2,TGTGCCAGCAGTGAAACCCGCACAGGGGGAAACACCGGGGAGCTGTTTTTT,CASSETRTGGNTGELFF
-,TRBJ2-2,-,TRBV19,TGTGCCAGTAGTATATCGGGGAGCACCGGGGAGCTGTTTTTT,CASSISGSTGELFF
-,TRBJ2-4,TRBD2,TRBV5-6,TGTGCCAGCAGCCCCGGGCTAGCGGGGGGCCTTCAGTACTTC,CASSPGLAGGLQYF
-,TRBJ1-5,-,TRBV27,TGTGCCAGCAGCGGACAGTTTAATCAGCCCCAGCATTTT,CASSGQFNQPQHF
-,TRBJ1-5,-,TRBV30,TGTGCCTGGACCGTGGGGGGGCCAAGCAATCAGCCCCAGCATTTT,CAWTVGGPSNQPQHF
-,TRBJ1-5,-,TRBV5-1,TGCGCCAGCAGCTTAGGGGCCTCAGAGGAACAGCCCCAGCATTTT,CASSLGASEEQPQHF
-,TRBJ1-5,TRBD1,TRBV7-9,TGTGCCAGCAGCAAGGACAGGGGGGGCAATCAGCCCCAGCATTTT,CASSKDRGGNQPQHF
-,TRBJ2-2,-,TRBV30,TGTGCCTGGAGTGGCAGGGCGAACACCGGGGAGCTGTTTTTT,CAWSGRANTGELFF
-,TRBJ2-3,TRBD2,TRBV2,TGTGCCAGCACTACGGGACTAGCGGGAGGGCCCTCCACAGATACGCAGTATTTT,CASTTGLAGGPSTDTQYF
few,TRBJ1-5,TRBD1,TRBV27,TGTGCCAGTAAAGGACAGGGGTGGCCCCAAGCCCAGCATTTT,CASKGQGWPQAQHF
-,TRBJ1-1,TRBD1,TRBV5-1,TGCGCCAGCAGCTTGGTAAGGGGGCGGGACACTGAAGCTTTCTTT,CASSLVRGRDTEAFF
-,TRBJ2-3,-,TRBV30,TGTGCCTGGAGGAAGGCACAGTGGACAGATACGCAGTATTTT,CAWRKAQWTDTQYF
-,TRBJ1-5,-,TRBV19,TGTGCCAGTAGTATCCCCGCGGCGGGGGAAATCATCAATCAGCCCCAGCATTTT,CASSIPAAGEIINQPQHF
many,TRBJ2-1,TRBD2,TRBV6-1,TGTGCCAGCAGTGACCAGATGGCGGGGGGGCTGGATGAGCAGTTCTTC,CASSDQMAGGLDEQFF
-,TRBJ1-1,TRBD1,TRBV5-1,TGCGCCAGCAGTTGGGACAGTGGGAACACTGAAGCTTTCTTT,CASSWDSGNTEAFF
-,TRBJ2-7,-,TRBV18,TGTGCCAGTTGCAGGGACTCCTACGAGCAGTACTTC,CASCRDSYEQYF